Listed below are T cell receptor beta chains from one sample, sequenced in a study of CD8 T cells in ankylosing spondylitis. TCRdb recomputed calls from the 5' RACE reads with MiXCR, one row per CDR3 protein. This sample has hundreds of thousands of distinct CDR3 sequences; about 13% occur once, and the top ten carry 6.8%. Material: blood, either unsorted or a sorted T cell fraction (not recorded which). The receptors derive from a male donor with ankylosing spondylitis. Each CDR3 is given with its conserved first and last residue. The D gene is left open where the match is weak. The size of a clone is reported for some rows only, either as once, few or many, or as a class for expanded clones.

CDR3 protein: CASSDRQGRDGYTF
CDR3 DNA: TGTGCCAGCAGTGATAGACAGGGCCGGGATGGCTACACCTTC
D gene: TRBD1
J gene: TRBJ1-2
V gene: TRBV6-1
clone size: few

CDR3 protein: CSVDRGQFDYNEQFF
CDR3 DNA: TGCAGCGTTGATCGAGGACAGTTCGACTACAATGAGCAGTTCTTC
D gene: .
J gene: TRBJ2-1
V gene: TRBV29-1
clone size: many

CDR3 protein: CASSPRGGVRETQYF
CDR3 DNA: TGTGCCAGCAGCCCTAGGGGGGGAGTTAGAGAGACCCAGTACTTC
D gene: .
J gene: TRBJ2-5
V gene: TRBV3-1
clone size: few

CDR3 protein: CASSVGISGMQETQYF
CDR3 DNA: TGTGCCAGCAGCGTAGGAATTAGCGGAATGCAAGAGACCCAGTACTTC
D gene: .
J gene: TRBJ2-5
V gene: TRBV9
clone size: .

CDR3 protein: CASSLAPGTVNTEAFF
CDR3 DNA: TGTGCCAGCAGCTTAGCCCCAGGGACTGTGAACACTGAAGCTTTCTTT
D gene: .
J gene: TRBJ1-1
V gene: TRBV7-2
clone size: .

CDR3 protein: CASSLRKKAGTDTQYF
CDR3 DNA: TGTGCCAGCAGTTTACGAAAGAAGGCAGGAACAGATACGCAGTATTTT
D gene: .
J gene: TRBJ2-3
V gene: TRBV27
clone size: few

CDR3 protein: CSVRHRDRGVNEQFF
CDR3 DNA: TGCAGCGTTCGTCACCGGGACAGGGGTGTGAATGAGCAGTTCTTC
D gene: TRBD1
J gene: TRBJ2-1
V gene: TRBV29-1
clone size: few

CDR3 protein: CATSDPGLAGFHEQFF
CDR3 DNA: TGTGCCACCAGTGACCCGGGACTAGCTGGTTTCCATGAGCAGTTCTTC
D gene: TRBD2
J gene: TRBJ2-1
V gene: TRBV24-1
clone size: .

CDR3 protein: CASTWGPDSNQPQHF
CDR3 DNA: TGTGCCAGCACTTGGGGGCCAGATAGCAATCAGCCCCAGCATTTT
D gene: .
J gene: TRBJ1-5
V gene: TRBV12-3/TRBV12-4
clone size: few

CDR3 protein: CASSQVGGGSTEAFF
CDR3 DNA: TGTGCCAGCAGCCAAGTAGGGGGCGGGAGCACTGAAGCTTTCTTT
D gene: TRBD1
J gene: TRBJ1-1
V gene: TRBV14
clone size: few

CDR3 protein: CASSPGLAVTYEQYF
CDR3 DNA: TGTGCCAGCAGCCCCGGGCTAGCGGTAACCTACGAGCAGTACTTC
D gene: TRBD2
J gene: TRBJ2-7
V gene: TRBV3-1
clone size: .

CDR3 protein: CASSLKGEQYF
CDR3 DNA: TGTGCCAGCAGCTTAAAGGGGGAGCAGTACTTC
D gene: .
J gene: TRBJ2-7
V gene: TRBV7-9
clone size: many

CDR3 protein: CASSQDKADYGYTF
CDR3 DNA: TGTGCCAGCAGCCAAGATAAAGCAGACTATGGCTACACCTTC
D gene: .
J gene: TRBJ1-2
V gene: TRBV3-1
clone size: .

CDR3 protein: CSVEPGQGAGSQYF
CDR3 DNA: TGCAGCGTCGAACCGGGACAGGGGGCAGGAAGCCAGTACTTC
D gene: TRBD1
J gene: TRBJ2-5
V gene: TRBV29-1
clone size: .

CDR3 protein: CASSQLSGSLNEQYF
CDR3 DNA: TGTGCCAGCAGTCAACTAAGCGGGAGTTTAAACGAGCAGTACTTC
D gene: TRBD2
J gene: TRBJ2-7
V gene: TRBV6-1
clone size: few

CDR3 protein: CSARDRSPSPYNEQFF
CDR3 DNA: TGCAGTGCTAGAGATCGGAGCCCCAGCCCCTACAATGAGCAGTTCTTC
D gene: .
J gene: TRBJ2-1
V gene: TRBV20-1
clone size: .

CDR3 protein: CASSFVGSGETQYF
CDR3 DNA: TGTGCCAGCAGTTTTGTAGGGAGTGGAGAGACCCAGTACTTC
D gene: .
J gene: TRBJ2-5
V gene: TRBV6-5
clone size: .

CDR3 protein: CSASQAGGRGYTF
CDR3 DNA: TGCAGTGCTAGTCAAGCAGGGGGCCGCGGCTACACCTTC
D gene: TRBD1
J gene: TRBJ1-2
V gene: TRBV20-1
clone size: .